This is a list of T cell receptor beta chains from one sample in a study of blood T cell repertoires in COVID-19. The table came from immunoSEQ multiplex PCR; TCRdb's copy has only in-frame clones and leaves some out. The repertoire holds 150,000 to 200,000 clones, with approximately 80% as singletons. Sequenced material: PBMCs or T cells enriched from blood (not recorded which). The receptor set was obtained from a man in his sixties who had been exposed to COVID-19. CDR3s include the opening cysteine and the closing phenylalanine or tryptophan. The D gene is left open where the match is weak. Not all rows give a size; the values are once, few, many and, for expanded clones, a class.

J	D	V	size	CDR3	DNA
TRBJ2-3	-	TRBV19	-	CASSIGGARTDTQYF	TGTGCCAGTAGTATAGGCGGAGCCCGCACAGATACGCAGTATTTT
TRBJ1-6	TRBD1	TRBV7-8	-	CASSLARGGFGQGYSPLHF	TGTGCCAGCAGCTTAGCCCGCGGTGGATTCGGACAGGGTTATTCACCCCTCCACTTT
TRBJ1-3	-	TRBV28	once	CASSSYRVRRNTIYF	TGTGCCAGCAGTTCCTACAGGGTTCGGAGAAACACCATATATTTT
TRBJ2-5	-	TRBV21-1	once	CASSKEAGTGDIQETQYF	TGTGCCAGCAGCAAGGAAGCCGGGACAGGTGACATCCAAGAGACCCAGTACTTC
TRBJ1-1	TRBD1	TRBV5-1	once	CASSFRTGRGNTEAFF	TGCGCCAGCAGCTTTAGGACAGGGAGAGGCAACACTGAAGCTTTCTTT
TRBJ2-7	-	TRBV7-2	-	CASSHVSVGNSYEQYF	TGTGCCAGCAGCCACGTTAGTGTCGGGAATTCCTACGAGCAGTACTTC
TRBJ1-2	TRBD1	TRBV18	once	CASRPQGTGNGYTF	TGTGCCAGCCGTCCTCAGGGGACAGGGAATGGCTACACCTTC
TRBJ1-1	-	TRBV19	-	CASSIALRTEAFF	TGTGCCAGTAGTATCGCCCTCAGGACTGAAGCTTTCTTT
TRBJ2-7	-	TRBV28	-	CASSLPTPYEQYF	TGTGCCAGCAGTTTACCCACACCCTACGAGCAGTACTTC
TRBJ1-3	-	TRBV19	-	CASKTLRDGNTIYF	TGTGCCAGTAAAACCCTCAGGGATGGAAACACCATATATTTT
TRBJ2-5	TRBD1	TRBV7-9	once	CASGSGTGVLETQYF	TGTGCCAGCGGATCCGGGACAGGGGTGCTGGAGACCCAGTACTTC
TRBJ2-7	-	TRBV4-1	-	CASSQGLSLVFYEQYF	TGCGCCAGCAGCCAAGGCCTTTCGCTAGTTTTCTACGAGCAGTACTTC
TRBJ2-3	TRBD2	TRBV24-1	-	CATSDPGTSGLVTQYF	TGTGCCACCAGTGACCCCGGGACTAGCGGCTTGGTTACGCAGTATTTT
TRBJ2-5	TRBD2	TRBV5-1	-	CASSLERGQETQYF	TGCGCCAGCAGCTTGGAGCGGGGCCAAGAGACCCAGTACTTC
TRBJ2-1	TRBD2	TRBV7-2	once	CASSLGGTYNEQFF	TGTGCCAGCAGCTTGGGGGGGACCTACAATGAGCAGTTCTTC
TRBJ2-5	-	TRBV5-1	-	CASSLGARQGQETQYF	TGCGCCAGCAGCTTGGGGGCGAGGCAGGGACAAGAGACCCAGTACTTC
TRBJ2-7	TRBD2	TRBV28	-	CASLGGRVGEQYF	TGTGCCAGCTTGGGCGGGAGGGTTGGCGAGCAGTACTTC
TRBJ1-5	TRBD1	TRBV5-8	-	CASSLGDRGNQPQHF	TGTGCCAGCAGCTTGGGTGACAGGGGCAATCAGCCCCAGCATTTT
TRBJ2-7	TRBD1	TRBV19	-	CASSSLGQGTPYEQYF	TGTGCCAGTAGTAGCCTGGGACAGGGGACCCCCTACGAGCAGTACTTC
TRBJ1-2	TRBD1	TRBV4-2	-	CASSQDRGNGYTF	TGTGCCAGCAGCCAGGACAGGGGAAATGGCTACACCTTC
TRBJ2-2	TRBD2	TRBV9	-	CASSGRSGLAGGSRTGELFF	TGTGCCAGCAGCGGCCGATCGGGACTAGCGGGAGGGTCCCGCACCGGGGAGCTGTTTTTT
TRBJ1-2	-	TRBV6-5	-	CASRRALLNYGYTF	TGTGCCAGCAGGCGGGCCTTACTCAACTATGGCTACACCTTC
TRBJ2-7	-	TRBV2	-	CASSEQGPNYEQYF	TGTGCCAGCAGTGAACAGGGGCCCAACTACGAGCAGTACTTC
TRBJ1-1	-	TRBV6-5	-	CASNRQSEAFF	TGTGCCAGCAACAGGCAATCTGAAGCTTTCTTT
TRBJ1-2	-	TRBV28	-	CASSLGDMQGKYGYTF	TGTGCCAGCAGTTTGGGGGATATGCAGGGGAAATATGGCTACACCTTC
TRBJ1-1	-	TRBV12-3/TRBV12-4	few	CASSLKGRAFF	TGTGCCAGCAGTTTAAAGGGGCGGGCTTTCTTT
TRBJ2-1	-	TRBV2	few	CASIGTAGGGEQFF	TGTGCCAGTATCGGGACAGCCGGGGGCGGTGAGCAGTTCTTC
TRBJ2-5	-	TRBV7-2	-	CASSQGGETQYF	TGTGCCAGCTCACAAGGGGGAGAGACCCAGTACTTC
TRBJ1-1	-	TRBV7-8	-	CASSFASEAFF	TGTGCCAGCAGCTTCGCCAGTGAAGCTTTCTTT
TRBJ2-7	TRBD2	TRBV7-3	once	CASSLTGGRVVYEQYF	TGTGCCAGCAGCTTAACTGGCGGGAGGGTTGTCTACGAGCAGTACTTC
TRBJ1-3	-	TRBV27	-	CASSLQGLSSGNTIYF	TGTGCCAGCAGCCTACAGGGATTGTCATCTGGAAACACCATATATTTT
TRBJ1-5	TRBD1	TRBV11-2	-	CASSRDRANQPQHF	TGTGCCAGCAGCAGAGACAGGGCCAATCAGCCCCAGCATTTT
TRBJ2-7	TRBD1	TRBV10-3	-	CAISEVLGQGVYEQYF	TGTGCCATCAGTGAAGTGCTAGGACAGGGGGTATACGAGCAGTACTTC
TRBJ1-1	TRBD1	TRBV10-3	-	CAISGTGGAGTEAFF	TGTGCCATCAGTGGGACAGGGGGCGCCGGCACTGAAGCTTTCTTT
TRBJ1-1	-	TRBV9	-	CASSNPTGTYTEAFF	TGTGCCAGCAGCAACCCGACGGGGACATACACTGAAGCTTTCTTT
TRBJ2-1	TRBD2	TRBV29-1	-	CSVDPSGRYNEQFF	TGCAGCGTTGACCCTAGCGGGAGGTACAATGAGCAGTTCTTC
TRBJ2-7	-	TRBV7-2	-	CASSLTQGSYEQYF	TGTGCCAGCAGCTTAACACAGGGCTCCTACGAGCAGTACTTC
TRBJ2-7	-	TRBV5-8	-	CASSSGMWSGEQYF	TGTGCCAGCAGCTCCGGGATGTGGAGTGGCGAGCAGTACTTC
TRBJ1-6	-	TRBV18	once	CASSPGRTDNSPLHF	TGTGCCAGCTCACCGGGAAGGACTGATAATTCACCCCTCCACTTT
TRBJ2-7	TRBD1	TRBV27	many	CASSSDRGVSEQYF	TGTGCCAGCAGTTCGGACAGGGGGGTGTCGGAGCAGTACTTC
TRBJ1-2	TRBD1	TRBV9	-	CASSAGGQGENYGYTF	TGTGCCAGCAGCGCGGGGGGACAGGGTGAGAACTATGGCTACACCTTC
TRBJ1-5	TRBD1	TRBV25-1	-	CASSEGTGLSNQPQHF	TGTGCCAGCAGTGAGGGGACAGGGCTTAGCAATCAGCCCCAGCATTTT
TRBJ2-7	TRBD1	TRBV9	-	CASSPYRGTGMNEQYF	TGTGCCAGCAGCCCCTACCGAGGGACAGGGATGAACGAGCAGTACTTC
TRBJ2-3	-	TRBV29-1	few	CSVGQRARTDTQYF	TGCAGCGTTGGCCAGCGGGCACGCACAGATACGCAGTATTTT
TRBJ2-5	-	TRBV27	-	CASSAGKETQYF	TGTGCCAGTTCGGCGGGAAAAGAGACCCAGTACTTC